The 32 T cell receptor beta chains below come from one sample, sequenced in a study of CD8+ T cells in alopecia areata. The treatment here: oral pan-JAK inhibitor, 5-10 mg twice daily. In each case, RNA was isolated and then reverse transcribed into cDNA as the sequencing template. TCRdb's copy holds only in-frame clones and misses some; the assay was immunoSEQ multiplex PCR. The sample carries about 180,000 clones, approximately 59% recorded once. The sequenced sample was CD4+ T cells sorted from blood, obtained at week 56, from a patient treated with tofacitinib. All receptors come from a human donor with alopecia areata.

This clone has just a few counts. The genes are TRBV30 and TRBJ2-1, with a tentative D call TRBD2 (5 bases). Germline CDR1 reads GTSNPN; CDR2 reads SVGIG (reference sequence). This CDR3 is built from 14 residues. V was pared by 2 bases and J by 1 base, with 9 bases between. Here the CDR3 DNA reads TGTGCCTGGAGTACCCGGGGTTCCTACAATGAGCAGTTCTTC. Amino acid sequence: CAWSTRGSYNEQFF.

V usage is TRBV2 and J usage is TRBJ2-7, with 7 bases aligning to TRBD1. The length of the CDR3 is 13 residues. Germline lookup yields CDR1 SNHLY and CDR2 FYNNEI. Trimming cost V 7 bases and J 2 bases; bases outside gene matches: 5. The CDR3 protein is CASTYRGPYEQYF. CDR3 coding DNA: TGTGCCAGCACGTACAGGGGCCCCTACGAGCAGTACTTC.

This clone has just one count. A read error may produce the germline difference seen at one junction end. The identical CDR3 is also encoded by other nucleotide sequences in the sample. The chain combines TRBV29-1 with TRBJ1-1; the match to TRBD1 covers 7 bases. CDR1 is SQVTM and CDR2 is ANQGSEA in the germline V gene. The CDR3 runs to 15 residues. Here the CDR3 DNA reads TGCAGCGTTGAAGAAATCCCGACAGGGACGAGGGAAGCCTTCTTT. This gives the protein CSVEEIPTGTREAFF.

The V gene is TRBV7-9, the J gene TRBJ1-6; no clear D gene. The CDR3 contains 14 residues. V gave up 3 bases and J gave up 6 bases, with 9 bases separating them. CDR1 is SEHNR and CDR2 is FQNEAQ in the germline V gene (reference sequence). The CDR3 DNA sequence: TGTGCCAGCAGCTTGGCGGCTCCTAATTCACCCCTCCACTTT. Translating it yields CASSLAAPNSPLHF.

Remarks on this clone: Other DNA sequences in the same sample also yield this CDR3. The V call is TRBV10-3, the J call TRBJ2-3; D not resolved. Looked up from germline, CDR1 is ENHRY and CDR2 is SYGVKD. The V and J ends lost 4 bases and 1 base respectively, with 9 bases between them. This CDR3 comprises 14 residues. CDR3 in DNA: TGTGCCATCAGTGTCTCCCCGGGCACAGATACGCAGTATTTT. This sequence encodes CAISVSPGTDTQYF.

The chain is built from TRBV6-5 and TRBJ2-3; 12 nucleotides match TRBD2. Germline loops: CDR1 MNHEY, CDR2 SVGAGI. The CDR3 sequence is 15 residues long. The V gene end was trimmed by 7 bases and the J gene end by 2 bases; junction bases not matched to a gene: 4. In DNA form, the CDR3 reads TGTGCCAGCACTAGCGGGGGGGCACCCACAGATACGCAGTATTTT. This codes for CASTSGGAPTDTQYF.

This clone has more than one count but fewer than ten. The chain uses TRBV7-6 and TRBJ1-2, with 10 bases fitting TRBD1. Per the germline V gene, CDR1 is SGHVS and CDR2 is FNYEAQ. The CDR3 runs 15 residues. Trimming cost V 3 bases and J 6 bases; bases outside gene matches: 7. CDR3 amino acids: CASSFSTGGEDGYTF. The CDR3 nucleotides read TGTGCCAGCAGCTTTTCGACAGGGGGCGAAGATGGCTACACCTTC. The variable domain in full, with the rest retrieved from reference TRBV7-6 and TRBJ1-2, is GAGVSQSPRYKVTKRGQDVALRCDPISGHVSLYWYRQALGQGPEFLTYFNYEAQQDKSGLPNDRFSAERPEGSISTLTIQRTEQRDSAMYRCASSFSTGGEDGYTFGSGTRLTVV.

This sequence joins TRBV29-1 and TRBJ1-1; D is uncertain. V lost 3 bases, J lost 1 base, and 12 bases lay in between. The CDR3 totals 14 residues. Germline V gene sequence: CDR1 SQVTM, CDR2 ANQGSEA. In DNA, the CDR3 is TGCAGCGTTGAGATGAGGGCAGCGAACACTGAAGCTTTCTTT. Amino acids: CSVEMRAANTEAFF.

V gene TRBV30 combines with J gene TRBJ2-5, with 10 bases matching TRBD1. Looked up from germline, CDR1 is GTSNPN and CDR2 is SVGIG (reference sequence). J lost 4 bases, V lost 2 bases, and 13 bases had no gene match. This CDR3 spans 17 amino acids. CDR3 sequence (DNA): TGTGCCTGGAGTCGGGGACAGGGGCGTGCAGATGGAGAGACCCAGTACTTC. Translating gives CAWSRGQGRADGETQYF.

This clone turned up a few times. V usage is TRBV30 and J usage is TRBJ1-2; 7 bases map to TRBD1. V was clipped by 4 bases and J by 6 bases; unmatched bases: 5. The V gene's germline CDR1 is GTSNPN and CDR2 SVGIG (reference sequence). CDR3 length equals 12 residues. The CDR3 DNA sequence: TGTGCCTGGACCCCCGACAGGGATGGCTACACCTTC. Translating gives CAWTPDRDGYTF.

V is TRBV29-1 and J is TRBJ1-5; tentative D call: TRBD1 (6 bases). V lost 6 bases, J lost 3 bases, and 9 bases lay in between. The CDR3 contains 12 residues. From germline, CDR1 is SQVTM and CDR2 ANQGSEA. CDR3 nucleotide sequence: TGCAGCGTGGGGGCAAACAATCAGCCCCAGCATTTT. This gives the protein CSVGANNQPQHF.

A few counts support this clone. The chain employs TRBV2 and TRBJ2-5, with 13 bases fitting TRBD2. Germline V lookup: CDR1 SNHLY, CDR2 FYNNEI. The J segment lost 2 bases and the V segment lost 4 bases, leaving 13 bases of the junction unmatched. The CDR3 is 19 residues long. The CDR3: CASSGVNSGTSGKQETQYF. DNA for the CDR3: TGTGCCAGCAGTGGCGTGAACTCTGGGACTAGCGGGAAACAAGAGACCCAGTACTTC.

This clone was picked up a small number of times. The J gene is TRBJ1-2, the V gene TRBV18, with a possible D match to TRBD1 (5 bases). This CDR3 has 14 amino acids. Germline loops: CDR1 KGHSH, CDR2 LQKENI. V lost 5 bases and J lost 7, with 17 bases in between. The CDR3 region has the DNA TGTGCCAGCTCAACGTACCTGGACGGGGCTGGCTACACCTTC. Protein sequence: CASSTYLDGAGYTF.

The chain combines TRBV11-2 with TRBJ1-6, with D maybe TRBD1 (5 bases). Looked up from germline, CDR1 is SGHAT and CDR2 is FQNNGV. V was pared by 1 base and J by 2 bases, with 9 bases between. The CDR3 totals 16 residues. For the CDR3, the DNA is TGTGCCAGCAGCTTAGCGGCGACAGCCTATAATTCACCCCTCCACTTT. It yields the protein CASSLAATAYNSPLHF. The full variable domain, with the rest looked up from reference TRBV11-2 and TRBJ1-6, is EAGVAQSPRYKIIEKRQSVAFWCNPISGHATLYWYQQILGQGPKLLIQFQNNGVVDDSQLPKDRFSAERLKGVDSTLKIQPAKLEDSAVYLCASSLAATAYNSPLHFGNGTRLTVT.

This rearrangement joins TRBV6-6 to TRBJ1-2, with 12 bases fitting TRBD1. V was clipped by 9 bases and J by 4 bases; unmatched bases: 3. This CDR3 has 13 amino acids. CDR1 is MNHNY, CDR2 SVGAGI, per germline (reference sequence). The DNA of the CDR3 is TGTGCCAGTGGGACAGGGGGCTCCTATGGCTACACCTTC. Protein product: CASGTGGSYGYTF.

This clone was observed a handful of times. The chain is built from TRBV7-9 and TRBJ1-3; D is uncertain. Trimming removed 2 bases at V and 2 bases at J, with 10 bases between. This CDR3 has 15 residues. Germline CDR1 is SEHNR and CDR2 is FQNEAQ (reference sequence). The CDR3 DNA sequence: TGTGCCAGCAGCTTAATGTCTATCCCTGGAAACACCATATATTTT. It codes for CASSLMSIPGNTIYF. Looking up the rest from reference TRBV7-9 and TRBJ1-3 gives the full variable domain: DTGVSQNPRHKITKRGQNVTFRCDPISEHNRLYWYRQTLGQGPEFLTYFQNEAQLEKSRLLSDRFSAERPKGSFSTLEIQRTEQGDSAMYLCASSLMSIPGNTIYFGEGSWLTVV.

The chain is built from TRBV9 and TRBJ1-4; D is undetermined. Between the trimmed V and J ends, which lost 1 base and 6 bases, there was a span of 10 bases. The CDR3 is 14 residues long. Germline V gene sequence: CDR1 SGDLS, CDR2 YYNGEE. CDR3 in amino acids: CASSVSVLDEKLFF. The CDR3, as DNA: TGTGCCAGCAGCGTAAGCGTGCTTGATGAAAAACTGTTTTTT.

The gene calls are TRBV9 and TRBJ2-3; 10 nucleotides line up with TRBD1. The germline gives CDR1 SGDLS, CDR2 YYNGEE. The CDR3 runs to 15 residues. Germline trimming cut 4 bases from V and 2 bases from J; bases unmatched to any gene: 4. The CDR3 region is CASSLGQGITDTQYF. CDR3 nucleotides: TGTGCCAGCAGCTTGGGACAGGGGATCACAGATACGCAGTATTTT.

The chain employs TRBV2 and TRBJ1-3; a weak D match, TRBD1 (6 bases). Germline V gives CDR1 SNHLY, CDR2 FYNNEI. The CDR3 has 13 amino acids. The germline V and J ends were trimmed by 6 bases and 4 bases, with 10 bases remaining between them. This CDR3 is CASSQGIGNTIYF. The CDR3 region has the DNA TGTGCCAGCAGCCAGGGGATCGGAAACACCATATATTTT.

This clone was counted only a few times. The V call is TRBV5-1, the J call TRBJ1-2, with D maybe TRBD1 (5 bases). This CDR3 has 14 amino acids. The V end was cut by 4 bases, the J end by 4 bases, with 14 bases between. Germline V gives CDR1 SGHRS, CDR2 YFSETQ. CDR3 bases: TGCGCCAGCAGCGTAGGCGGCAGGGCCTATGGCTACACCTTC. As protein: CASSVGGRAYGYTF.

The chain has TRBV6-1 and TRBJ1-5; D gene unclear. There are 17 residues in the CDR3. The ends were cut back, 2 bases at V and 7 bases at J, with 21 bases in the middle. The V gene's germline CDR1 is MNHNS and CDR2 SASEGT. The CDR3 DNA reads TGTGCCAGCAGTGAATGGAGCTCTGGGCAGACCAGGCAGCCCCAGCATTTT. It translates to CASSEWSSGQTRQPQHF.

Only a few counts were recorded for this clone. This chain connects TRBV5-4 to TRBJ1-6; 9 positions match TRBD1. Trimming took 4 bases from V and 10 from J; bases not matched to a gene: 18. The germline CDR1 and CDR2 sequences are SGHNT and YYREEE (reference sequence). The CDR3 extends over 18 amino acids. In DNA form, the CDR3 reads TGTGCCAGCAGCATGGAGGGGGCCGGGGGGACAGGGATCTCACCCCTCCACTTT. This codes for CASSMEGAGGTGISPLHF.

This sequence joins TRBV5-6 and TRBJ2-3; D is perhaps TRBD2 (6 bases). Germline values: CDR1 SGHDT, CDR2 YYEEEE. V lost 2 bases, J lost 6 bases, and 13 bases lay in between. The CDR3 has 14 amino acids. CDR3 amino acids: CASSFTGTEDTQYF. In DNA, the CDR3 is TGTGCCAGCAGCTTTACGGGGACTGAGGATACGCAGTATTTT.

This sequence joins TRBV12-5 and TRBJ2-4, with D perhaps assigned TRBD1 or TRBD2 (5 bases each). Trimming cost V 7 bases and J 7 bases, with 14 bases left between them. Germline CDR1 is LGHNT and CDR2 is FRNRAP. The CDR3 length is 13 residues. This CDR3 reads CASAPMWGNIQYF. The CDR3 nucleotides read TGTGCTAGTGCCCCGATGTGGGGGAACATTCAGTACTTC. Full variable domain (rest looked up from reference TRBV12-5 and TRBJ2-4): DARVTQTPRHKVTEMGQEVTMRCQPILGHNTVFWYRQTMMQGLELLAYFRNRAPLDDSGMPKDRFSAEMPDATLATLKIQPSEPRDSAVYFCASAPMWGNIQYFGAGTRLSVL.

In this sample, this clone turned up a few times. The chain employs TRBV15 and TRBJ1-2; 7 nucleotides agree with TRBD1. In germline, CDR1 is LNHNV, CDR2 YYDKDF (reference sequence). This CDR3 region has 15 residues. Trimming cost V 0 bases and J 5 bases; bases outside gene matches: 6. The CDR3: CATSRDPGQLYGYTF. CDR3 coding DNA: TGTGCCACCAGCAGAGATCCGGGACAGCTTTATGGCTACACCTTC.

The V call is TRBV7-6, the J call TRBJ2-7; 9 bases fit TRBD1. J gave up 1 base and V 5 bases, and 6 bases lay outside the gene matches. Germline CDR1 is SGHVS and CDR2 is FNYEAQ. The CDR3 is 15 residues long. The CDR3 region is CASSLDRGPSYEQYF. The CDR3 bases are TGTGCCAGCAGCCTGGACAGGGGTCCATCCTACGAGCAGTACTTC. The whole variable domain, filled in from reference TRBV7-6 and TRBJ2-7, reads GAGVSQSPRYKVTKRGQDVALRCDPISGHVSLYWYRQALGQGPEFLTYFNYEAQQDKSGLPNDRFSAERPEGSISTLTIQRTEQRDSAMYRCASSLDRGPSYEQYFGPGTRLTVT.

This clone has more than one count but fewer than ten. The genes are TRBV11-2 and TRBJ2-7; possibly TRBD1 for D (6 bases). CDR1 and CDR2 from the germline V gene are SGHAT and FQNNGV. Trimming removed 1 base at V and 5 bases at J, with 12 bases between. CDR3 size: 14 residues. CDR3 in DNA: TGTGCCAGCAGCTTAGCCCAGGGGAATCACGAGCAGTACTTC. As protein: CASSLAQGNHEQYF.

This clone was observed a single time. The rearrangement joins TRBV30 to TRBJ2-6; the D gene could be TRBD1 or TRBD2 (5 bases each). This CDR3 is 17 amino acids long. Trimming shortened V by 3 bases and J by 0 bases, and 15 bases separated the two germline ends. CDR1 GTSNPN and CDR2 SVGIG come from the germline V gene (reference sequence). The CDR3 coding sequence is TGTGCCTGGAGGGGGACGGTCAAATTCTCTGGGGCCAACGTCCTGACTTTC. Protein product: CAWRGTVKFSGANVLTF.

This sequence joins TRBV15 and TRBJ1-3; D is unclear. V was clipped by 4 bases and J by 2 bases, with 18 bases between them. Germline V gene lookup returns CDR1 LNHNV and CDR2 YYDKDF (reference sequence). The CDR3 totals 17 residues. CDR3 sequence reads: CATSTLGRGGTGNTIYF. The CDR3 DNA follows: TGTGCCACCAGCACACTGGGCCGCGGAGGGACTGGAAACACCATATATTTT.

This sequence joins TRBV7-9 and TRBJ1-2; the D gene is possibly TRBD1 (6 bases). CDR1 is SEHNR, CDR2 FQNEAQ, per germline (reference sequence). This CDR3 is 16 amino acids long. Between the trimmed V and J ends, which lost 5 bases and 3 bases, there was a span of 19 bases. CDR3 loop: CASSPRGAGSYYGYTF. CDR3 in DNA: TGTGCCAGCAGCCCTAGGGGGGCAGGGAGCTACTATGGCTACACCTTC.

The chain has TRBV4-1 and TRBJ1-1, with a tentative D call TRBD1 (5 bases). Germline CDR1 reads MGHRA; CDR2 reads YSYEKL. The CDR3 is made up of 14 amino acids. The V and J ends lost 0 bases and 5 bases respectively, with 10 bases between them. CDR3 bases: TGCGCCAGCAGCCAAGATCTAGGGGATACTGAAGCTTTCTTT. Translated: CASSQDLGDTEAFF.

The chain recombines TRBV5-6 with TRBJ1-6; weak D call: TRBD1 (6 bases). The CDR3 sequence is 14 residues long. Per germline, CDR1 SGHDT and CDR2 YYEEEE. The V end was cut by 0 bases, the J end by 10 bases, with 11 bases between. The CDR3 nucleotides are TGTGCCAGCAGCTTGGCCGGGGGCAGGTCACCCCTCCACTTT. Translated: CASSLAGGRSPLHF. The full variable domain, in which reference TRBV5-6 and TRBJ1-6 provide the parts outside the CDR3, is DAGVTQSPTHLIKTRGQQVTLRCSPKSGHDTVSWYQQALGQGPQFIFQYYEEEERQRGNFPDRFSGHQFPNYSSELNVNALLLGDSALYLCASSLAGGRSPLHFGNGTRLTVT.